Below are 27 T cell receptor beta chains sequenced from a single sample in a study of cytomegalovirus exposure and HLA in healthy donors. The PCR ran on 60 Vbeta and 13 Jbeta primers. Using immunoSEQ multiplex PCR, the repertoire was profiled, and TCRdb retains in-frame clones only, with some absent. The sample lists 120,000 to 150,000 clones; 60% to 85% were seen once. The sample was PBMCs. Source of these receptors: a male donor in good health and CMV-seropositive.

This sequence joins TRBV5-6 and TRBJ2-7; 9 bases line up with TRBD1. The CDR3 spans 15 residues. With V trimmed by 3 bases and J by 1 base, 5 bases remained unmatched. Germline V gene data show CDR1 as SGHDT and CDR2 as YYEEEE. The CDR3 reads CASSSPGTGSYEQYF. The DNA of the CDR3 is TGTGCCAGCAGCTCCCCCGGGACAGGGTCCTACGAGCAGTACTTC.

The rearrangement joins TRBV5-4 to TRBJ1-1; maybe TRBD1 (6 bases). Germline V gene data show CDR1 as SGHNT and CDR2 as YYREEE (reference sequence). The germline V and J ends were trimmed by 3 bases and 7 bases, with 16 bases remaining between them. There are 14 residues in the CDR3. In DNA, the CDR3 is TGTGCCAGCAGCTCGGCGGGGGGCATTGGTGAAGCTTTCTTT. Its translation is CASSSAGGIGEAFF.

V is TRBV15 and J is TRBJ2-3; 9 bases map to TRBD2. The CDR3 covers 15 residues. Trimming removed 5 bases from V and 3 bases from J; junction bases left unmatched: 6. Germline assignment: CDR1 LNHNV and CDR2 YYDKDF (reference sequence). The CDR3 DNA follows: TGTGCCACCAGCGGCGGGAGGGTTGTTACAGATACGCAGTATTTT. Protein sequence: CATSGGRVVTDTQYF.

This clone was recorded once. This chain uses TRBV18 with TRBJ2-7; possible D gene TRBD2, 5 bases. Trimming shortened V by 2 bases and J by 1 base, and 18 bases separated the two germline ends. Germline V gene lookup returns CDR1 KGHSH and CDR2 LQKENI. The CDR3 has 17 amino acids. CDR3 amino acids: CASSPSGFMEDSYEQYF. For the CDR3, the DNA is TGTGCCAGCTCACCAAGCGGCTTCATGGAGGATTCCTACGAGCAGTACTTC.

This chain connects TRBV6-6 to TRBJ2-3; possibly TRBD2 for D (5 bases). V was pared by 0 bases and J by 4 bases, with 5 bases between. The CDR3 is made up of 13 amino acids. The germline gives CDR1 MNHNY, CDR2 SVGAGI (reference sequence). The CDR3: CASSYSRADTQYF. CDR3 in DNA: TGTGCCAGCAGTTACTCGAGGGCAGATACGCAGTATTTT.

This clone was counted once. V usage is TRBV18 and J usage is TRBJ1-1, with D tentatively TRBD1 (5 bases). There are 14 residues in the CDR3. In germline, CDR1 is KGHSH, CDR2 LQKENI. Trimming took off 6 bases at V and 4 bases at J, with 15 bases between the two ends. The CDR3 region is CASSPDTGSTEAFF. The CDR3 DNA reads TGTGCCAGCTCGCCTGATACAGGAAGCACTGAAGCTTTCTTT.

Concerning this clone: Germline and junction disagree at one end, which may indicate a read error. The same CDR3 can be traced to other DNA sequences in this sample. The V call is TRBV27, the J call TRBJ2-7, with 8 positions matching TRBD1. CDR1 is MNHEY, CDR2 SMNVEV, per germline (reference sequence). The CDR3 is 14 residues long. CDR3 residues: CASSLVTGGGEQYF. CDR3 DNA: TGCGCCAGCAGTTTAGTTACAGGGGGAGGCGAGCAGTACTTC.

As to this clone: Within the sample, other DNA sequences also encode this same CDR3. V gene TRBV18 combines with J gene TRBJ2-5; a possible D gene is TRBD1 (6 bases). V dropped 3 bases and J dropped 4 bases, with 12 bases sitting between them. This CDR3 is built from 14 residues. Germline-derived CDR1 and CDR2 are KGHSH and LQKENI. Written as DNA, the CDR3 is TGTGCCAGCTCACCGCCGGGACAACCAGAGACCCAGTACTTC. The encoded protein is CASSPPGQPETQYF.

To note about this clone: The identical CDR3 is also encoded by other nucleotide sequences in the sample. The gene calls are TRBV25-1 and TRBJ2-1; 7 nucleotides agree with TRBD1. The V gene's germline CDR1 is MGHDK and CDR2 SYGVNS. Trimming removed 1 base from V and 6 bases from J; junction bases left unmatched: 0. This CDR3 has 13 amino acids. DNA of the CDR3: TGTGCCAGCAGTGAATCAGGGGGCAATGAGCAGTTCTTC. Translating gives CASSESGGNEQFF.

The chain employs TRBV5-4 and TRBJ2-4, with 8 bases matching TRBD2. The CDR3 totals 14 residues. V shed 3 bases, J shed 5 bases, and the junction held 4 bases outside the gene matches. Germline CDR1 reads SGHNT; CDR2 reads YYREEE (reference sequence). CDR3 sequence reads: CASSSGGAQNIQYF. The CDR3 nucleotides are TGTGCCAGCAGCTCCGGGGGGGCCCAAAACATTCAGTACTTC.

This clone appeared a few times. CDR3 nucleotide sequence: TGTGCCAGCAGTGGGGCGGGTGTGTGGCACACCTTC. Translation gives CASSGAGVWHTF. The chain couples TRBV6-1 to TRBJ1-2; D is unresolved. The germline V and J ends were trimmed by 4 bases and 12 bases, with 15 bases remaining between them. Germline V gene data show CDR1 as MNHNS and CDR2 as SASEGT. The CDR3 is 12 residues long.

This chain uses TRBV13 with TRBJ2-2, with 10 bases fitting TRBD1. This CDR3 region has 14 residues. Unmatched junction bases numbered 1, after V lost 5 bases and J lost 4 bases. Germline CDR1 reads PRHDT; CDR2 reads FYEKMQ (reference sequence). Here the CDR3 DNA reads TGTGCCAGCAGCGGGGACAGGGGCACCGGGGAGCTGTTTTTT. This translates into CASSGDRGTGELFF.

The rearrangement joins TRBV7-8 to TRBJ1-5, with TRBD1 identical over 8 bases. V lost 4 bases, J lost 3 bases, and 5 bases stayed unmatched. The CDR3 extends over 15 amino acids. Germline V lookup: CDR1 SGHVS, CDR2 FQNEAQ. This CDR3 is CASSSDRVPNQPQHF. CDR3 bases: TGTGCCAGCAGCTCGGACAGGGTCCCCAATCAGCCCCAGCATTTT.

This clone was seen a handful of times. J is TRBJ2-1 and V is TRBV25-1, with a weak D call TRBD1 (6 bases). The CDR3 runs to 15 residues. V was pared by 3 bases and J by 1 base, with 10 bases between. Germline values: CDR1 MGHDK, CDR2 SYGVNS. The CDR3 nucleotides read TGTGCCAGCAGTGACCCCAGGGGATCCTACAATGAGCAGTTCTTC. It encodes CASSDPRGSYNEQFF.

The genes are TRBV2 and TRBJ2-1, with 8 bases that match TRBD2. The junction had 7 bases not matched to a gene; V was cut back by 6 bases and J by 6 bases. CDR3 length: 14 amino acids. Germline values: CDR1 SNHLY, CDR2 FYNNEI. CDR3 protein: CASSPAGAPNEQFF. The CDR3 DNA sequence: TGTGCCAGCAGCCCAGCGGGAGCACCCAATGAGCAGTTCTTC.

CDR3 sequence (DNA): TGCGCCAGCAGCCGTCCAGGCAATGAGCAGTTCTTC. Its translation is CASSRPGNEQFF. The rearrangement links TRBV4-3 to TRBJ2-1; the D is unclear. The CDR3 has 12 residues. The germline V gene has CDR1 LGHNA and CDR2 YSLEER. V was pared by 4 bases and J by 6 bases, with 7 bases between.

The chain joins TRBV9 to TRBJ2-7, with 9 bases aligning to TRBD2. CDR1 is SGDLS, CDR2 YYNGEE, per germline. The CDR3 length is 16 residues. V lost 4 bases to trimming and J lost 0 bases; unmatched junction nucleotides: 8. CDR3 DNA: TGTGCCAGCAGCCCGAGTGGCGGGGGGGTCTCCTACGAGCAGTACTTC. Translating gives CASSPSGGGVSYEQYF.

The V call is TRBV4-1, the J call TRBJ2-3; 10 bases are shared with TRBD2. The CDR3 is 19 residues long. J was trimmed by 4 bases and V by 0 bases; bases with no gene match: 13. Germline loops: CDR1 MGHRA, CDR2 YSYEKL. The CDR3 DNA is TGCGCCAGCAGCCAAGACAGGACCTCCGGGACTAGCGCATCAGATACGCAGTATTTT. Encoded protein: CASSQDRTSGTSASDTQYF.

This clone showed up just once. J is TRBJ2-1 and V is TRBV19, with 10 positions matching TRBD2. The J segment lost 2 bases and the V segment lost 5 bases, leaving 6 bases of the junction unmatched. This CDR3 is built from 16 residues. The V gene's germline CDR1 is LNHDA and CDR2 SQIVND (reference sequence). CDR3 in DNA: TGTGCCAGTAGTTCTCTAGCGGGAGCTCCCTACAATGAGCAGTTCTTC. Its protein product is CASSSLAGAPYNEQFF.

The chain joins TRBV5-4 to TRBJ2-1; 14 nucleotides line up with TRBD2. Trimming at V came to 0 bases and at J to 6 bases, leaving 5 bases not matched to a gene. The CDR3 extends over 17 amino acids. In germline, CDR1 is SGHNT, CDR2 YYREEE (reference sequence). The CDR3 region is CASSLAGLAGDVNEQFF. The CDR3 DNA follows: TGTGCCAGCAGCTTGGCGGGACTAGCGGGAGATGTCAATGAGCAGTTCTTC.

Note on this clone: One end of the junction is discordant with germline, which a read error may explain. This chain connects TRBV9 to TRBJ2-6; D assignment may be TRBD1 or TRBD2 (6 bases each). The CDR3 runs 15 residues. CDR1 SGDLS and CDR2 YYNGEE come from the germline V gene. The CDR3: CASGVGGLGANVLTF. CDR3 nucleotides: TGTGCCAGCGGCGTAGGGGGGCTTGGGGCCAACGTCCTGACTTTC.

V is TRBV6-1 and J is TRBJ2-1; 7 bases agree with TRBD2. V lost 3 bases, J lost 0 bases, and 8 bases stayed unmatched. This CDR3 has 17 residues. Germline values: CDR1 MNHNS, CDR2 SASEGT. In nucleotides, the CDR3 is TGTGCCAGCAGTGATGCGCCTAGCGGAATCTCCTACAATGAGCAGTTCTTC. It specifies CASSDAPSGISYNEQFF.

The rearrangement uses TRBV12-1 and TRBJ2-1; TRBD2 is taken as the D call from the table, unchecked against the DNA. TRBV12-1 is classified as a pseudogene. The CDR3 loop spans 13 amino acids. The CDR3 nucleotides are TGTGCCAGCAGCTTAAACGGTCACAATGAGCAGTTCTTC. Amino acids: CASSLNGHNEQFF.

CDR3 DNA: TGCGCCAGCAGCGTCGGGACTAGCGGGGGGGCAGGGGAGACCCAGTACTTC. Its translation is CASSVGTSGGAGETQYF. V is TRBV5-1 and J is TRBJ2-5, with 16 bases matching TRBD2. V shed 4 bases and J 5 bases; nucleotides not matched to a gene: 8. The CDR3 contains 17 residues. Germline V lookup: CDR1 SGHRS, CDR2 YFSETQ. Drawing the rest from reference TRBV5-1 and TRBJ2-5, the complete variable domain is KAGVTQTPRYLIKTRGQQVTLSCSPISGHRSVSWYQQTPGQGLQFLFEYFSETQRNKGNFPGRFSGRQFSNSRSEMNVSTLELGDSALYLCASSVGTSGGAGETQYFGPGTRLLVL.

The chain couples TRBV7-2 to TRBJ2-5; 12 positions match TRBD2. The germline V gene has CDR1 SGHTA and CDR2 FQGNSA. The V gene end was trimmed by 7 bases and the J gene end by 5 bases; junction bases not matched to a gene: 14. This CDR3 contains 17 residues. CDR3 loop: CASTQKELAGGFETQYF. In DNA, the CDR3 is TGTGCCAGCACCCAGAAAGAACTAGCGGGGGGTTTTGAGACCCAGTACTTC.

To note about this clone: One end of the junction is discordant with germline, which a read error may explain. This chain uses TRBV7-7 with TRBJ2-1; 8 positions match TRBD1. Germline V gives CDR1 SSHAT, CDR2 FNYEAQ (reference sequence). This CDR3 spans 13 amino acids. The CDR3 sequence is CASSTDRDNEQFF. In DNA, the CDR3 is TGTGCTAGCAGCACGGACAGGGACAATGAGCAGTTCTTC.

The chain has TRBV4-1 and TRBJ2-5; tentatively, D is TRBD2 (7 bases). CDR3 length equals 15 residues. From germline, CDR1 is MGHRA and CDR2 YSYEKL. The germline V and J ends were trimmed by 0 bases and 10 bases, with 18 bases remaining between them. Here the CDR3 reads CASSQEGGAPSDQYF. The CDR3 nucleotides are TGCGCCAGCAGCCAAGAGGGGGGGGCTCCCTCGGACCAGTACTTC.